This T cell receptor (beta chain) is drawn from a study of T cell responses to AZD1222 COVID-19 vaccine (dated by TCRdb to about 2021). Regarding the research as a whole: A total of just over 230 trial participants underwent TCR sequencing, of whom about 200 had received two doses of AZD1222 and 26 had received two doses of the MenACWY control vaccine. Trial participants were enrolled by age into 18-55, 56-69 and 70-plus year subgroups, with about 150, 28 and 57 TCR-sequenced participants respectively.

As to this clone: Which antigen it targets is not known. No base quality values were provided; no much bigger clone lies one nucleotide off.

What the authors observed across the whole study: Because no day 14 peak-response samples were available, the repertoires could be characterized only after the peak T cell response. The 56-69-year group was small, and its depth increase did not reach significance, likely because of low power. The vaccine-associated CD4 TCRs covered the entire spike protein, and the dominant responses fell in regions 160-218 and 743-854. Spike-specific TCR breadth and depth rose significantly after two AZD1222 doses compared with day 0 and with MenACWY recipients. Conclusions about previously exposed vaccinees are limited, since just six or seven AZD1222 recipients were seropositive for SARS-CoV-2 at baseline. Reportedly, almost half of the unique spike-specific TCRs recognized epitopes lying outside the regions that are mutated in the B.1.351 and B.1.1.7 variants. Participants were mostly white British and included more females than males, and it was suggested by the authors that clonal diversity may have been underestimated.

The meaning of the sample's time point label: about 28 days (+/-7) after the second vaccine dose. AZD1222 recipients with second doses at about 4 weeks or about 12 weeks were pooled, because spike-specific TCR depth and breadth did not differ between schedules. Vaccinee samples came from UK trials COV001 and COV002, including a single-blind randomized controlled phase 2/3 trial of AZD1222 (ChAdOx1 nCoV-19) in healthy adults. For TCRbeta chain sequencing, PBMC samples from trial participants were taken at day 0 and at day 28 after the second dose. Per the germline V gene, SGHTA is the CDR1 and FQGNSA is the CDR2. The CDR3 runs 14 amino acids, cysteine and phenylalanine included. Only CDR3 DNA remains: 42 bases, in frame from the first base. V is shortened by 1 base, J by 2 bases, and the region joining them spans 6 bases. The CDR3 regions of human TCRbeta chains were analyzed by immunosequencing. In the authors' own workflow: TCRs in the repertoires were matched against a reference library of SARS-CoV-2-specific TCRs that had been generated with the MIRA antigen-specificity platform. Breadth was defined as the fraction of unique TCRs that were SARS-CoV-2-associated, and depth was defined as the fraction of total T cells that were SARS-CoV-2-associated. Using the MIRA data, each spike-specific TCR was assigned both to the spike region to which the TCR was reactive and to a CD4 or CD8 class. Log10-transformed breadth and depth values were compared by one-way ANOVA with Sidak's multiple comparisons tests. TCRdb holds this immuneACCESS table with in-frame rearrangements only. Some clones are missing; in checked studies, unresolved V genes explain under half, and the rest has no known cause. V and J calls and clone size come straight from that table; D and trimming were deduced from the DNA. The sample has about 130,000 clones on record, around nine tenths of them singletons. 0.9% to 1.4% of the sample rests with the top ten.

The sample here was peripheral blood, taken 28 days after the second AZD1222 dose. The clonotype originates from an adult who received the AZD1222 COVID-19 vaccine. The chain is assembled from TRBV7-2 and TRBJ2-1; the D gene is possibly TRBD2, with 5 bases matching. The CDR3 region has the sequence CASSLVRAYNEQFF. The nucleotides are TGTGCCAGCAGCTTAGTGAGGGCCTACAATGAGCAGTTCTTC.